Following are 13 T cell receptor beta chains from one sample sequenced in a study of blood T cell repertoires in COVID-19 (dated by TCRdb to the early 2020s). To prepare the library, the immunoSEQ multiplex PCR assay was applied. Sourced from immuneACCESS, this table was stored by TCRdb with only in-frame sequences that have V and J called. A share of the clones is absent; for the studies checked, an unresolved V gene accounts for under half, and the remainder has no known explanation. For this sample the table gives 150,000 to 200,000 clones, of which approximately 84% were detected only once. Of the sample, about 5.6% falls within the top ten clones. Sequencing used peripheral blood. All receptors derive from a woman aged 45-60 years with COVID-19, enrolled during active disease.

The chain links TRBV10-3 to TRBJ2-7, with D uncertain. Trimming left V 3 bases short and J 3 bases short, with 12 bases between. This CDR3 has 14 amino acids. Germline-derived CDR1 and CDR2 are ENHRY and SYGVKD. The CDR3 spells CAISDSLTDYEQYF. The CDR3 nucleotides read TGTGCCATCAGTGATAGCCTAACTGACTACGAGCAGTACTTC.

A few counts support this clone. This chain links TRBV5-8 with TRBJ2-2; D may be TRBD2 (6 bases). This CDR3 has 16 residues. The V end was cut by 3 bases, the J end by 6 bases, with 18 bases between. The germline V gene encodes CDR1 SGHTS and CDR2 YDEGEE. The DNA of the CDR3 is TGTGCCAGCAGCTACCTCCGGACTACCCTATCCGGGGAGCTGTTTTTT. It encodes CASSYLRTTLSGELFF. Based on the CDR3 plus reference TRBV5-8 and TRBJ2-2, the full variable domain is EAGVTQSPTHLIKTRGQQATLRCSPISGHTSVYWYQQALGLGLQFLLWYDEGEERNRGNFPPRFSGRQFPNYSSELNVNALELEDSALYLCASSYLRTTLSGELFFGEGSRLTVL.

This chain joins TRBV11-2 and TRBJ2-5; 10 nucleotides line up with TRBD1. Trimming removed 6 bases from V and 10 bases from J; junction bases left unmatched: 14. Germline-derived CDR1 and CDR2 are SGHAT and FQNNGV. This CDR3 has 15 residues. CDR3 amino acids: CASRRQGATSGDQYF. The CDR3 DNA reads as TGTGCCAGCAGAAGACAGGGGGCGACCTCAGGGGACCAGTACTTC.

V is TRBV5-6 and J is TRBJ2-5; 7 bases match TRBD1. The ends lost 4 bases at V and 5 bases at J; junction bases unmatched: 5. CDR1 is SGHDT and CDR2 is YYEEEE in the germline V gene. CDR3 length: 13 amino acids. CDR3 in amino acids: CASSGTGEETQYF. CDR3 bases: TGTGCCAGCAGCGGAACAGGGGAGGAGACCCAGTACTTC.

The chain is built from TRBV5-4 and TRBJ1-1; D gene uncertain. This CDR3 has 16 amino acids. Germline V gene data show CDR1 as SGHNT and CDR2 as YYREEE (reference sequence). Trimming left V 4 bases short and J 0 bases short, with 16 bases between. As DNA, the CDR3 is TGTGCCAGCAGCACGCCTCTCCTACAGATGAACACTGAAGCTTTCTTT. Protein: CASSTPLLQMNTEAFF.

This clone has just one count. The CDR3 protein is CASSLTAGGTSGGAQYF. The CDR3 DNA reads as TGTGCCAGCAGCTTAACGGCGGGCGGGACTAGCGGGGGAGCACAGTATTTT. V usage is TRBV7-3 and J usage is TRBJ2-3; 14 bases fit TRBD2. CDR1 and CDR2 (germline): SGHTA, FQGTGA. Trimming cost V 0 bases and J 12 bases; bases outside gene matches: 11. The CDR3 is made up of 17 amino acids.

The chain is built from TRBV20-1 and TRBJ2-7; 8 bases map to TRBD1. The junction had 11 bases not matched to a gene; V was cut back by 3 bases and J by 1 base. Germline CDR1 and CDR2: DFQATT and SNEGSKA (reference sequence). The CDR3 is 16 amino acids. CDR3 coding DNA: TGCAGTGCTAGTAAGGGTTGGGGGGACAGGTCCTACGAGCAGTACTTC. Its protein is CSASKGWGDRSYEQYF.

The CDR3 is CASSEPELALDTQYF. As DNA, the CDR3 is TGCGCCAGCAGTGAGCCCGAACTAGCTTTAGATACGCAGTATTTT. The chain links TRBV10-2 to TRBJ2-3; TRBD2 is a possible D gene (6 bases). The CDR3 has 15 residues. The germline V and J ends were trimmed by 2 bases and 5 bases, with 14 bases remaining between them. Germline lookup yields CDR1 WSHSY and CDR2 SAAADI.

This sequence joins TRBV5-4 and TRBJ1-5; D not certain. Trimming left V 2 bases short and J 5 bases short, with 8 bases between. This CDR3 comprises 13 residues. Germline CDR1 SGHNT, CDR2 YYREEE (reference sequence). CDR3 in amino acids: CASSFAPDQPQHF. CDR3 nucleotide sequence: TGTGCCAGCAGCTTCGCGCCCGATCAGCCCCAGCATTTT. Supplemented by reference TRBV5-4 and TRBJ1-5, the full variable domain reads ETGVTQSPTHLIKTRGQQVTLRCSSQSGHNTVSWYQQALGQGPQFIFQYYREEENGRGNFPPRFSGLQFPNYSSELNVNALELDDSALYLCASSFAPDQPQHFGDGTRLSIL.

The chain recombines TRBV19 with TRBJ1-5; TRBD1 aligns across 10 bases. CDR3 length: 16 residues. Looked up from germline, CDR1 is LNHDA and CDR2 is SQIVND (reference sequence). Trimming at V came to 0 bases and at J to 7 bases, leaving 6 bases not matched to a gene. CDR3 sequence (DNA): TGTGCCAGTAGTATAGATGGGACAGGGGTCGGGCAGCCCCAGCATTTT. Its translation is CASSIDGTGVGQPQHF.

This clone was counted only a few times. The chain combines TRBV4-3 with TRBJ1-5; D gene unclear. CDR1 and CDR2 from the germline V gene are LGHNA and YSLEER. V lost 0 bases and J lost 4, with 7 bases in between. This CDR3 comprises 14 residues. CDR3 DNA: TGCGCCAGCAGCCAAGACCTTCTAAATCAGCCCCAGCATTTT. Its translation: CASSQDLLNQPQHF.

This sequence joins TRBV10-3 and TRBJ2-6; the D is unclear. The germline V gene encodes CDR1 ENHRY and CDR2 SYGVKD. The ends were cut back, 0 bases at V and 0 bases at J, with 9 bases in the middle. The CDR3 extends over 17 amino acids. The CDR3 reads CAISESPRSSGANVLTF. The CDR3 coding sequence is TGTGCCATCAGTGAGTCACCTCGGAGCTCTGGGGCCAACGTCCTGACTTTC.

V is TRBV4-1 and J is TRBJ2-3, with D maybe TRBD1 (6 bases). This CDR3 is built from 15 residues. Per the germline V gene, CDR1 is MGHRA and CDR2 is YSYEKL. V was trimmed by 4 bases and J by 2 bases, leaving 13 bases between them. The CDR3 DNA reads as TGCGCCAGCAGCCGGACGACAGGTACCACAGATACGCAGTATTTT. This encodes CASSRTTGTTDTQYF.